The 31 T cell receptor beta chains below all came from one sample that was sequenced in a study of T cells in Graves' hyperthyroidism and ophthalmopathy. The investigators amplified TCR beta CDR3 regions from RNA transcripts. The HTBI primer set served for first-round RT-PCR of the TCR CDR3. TCRdb processed the multiplex PCR reads anew with MiXCR; each CDR3 protein has one entry. Of a few hundred thousand distinct CDR3 sequences listed, about 15% are singletons. The sequenced sample was blood. The origin of the receptors is a woman under 30 with Graves' hyperthyroidism.

This clonotype has at least ten counts. The genes are TRBV19 and TRBJ1-2; possibly TRBD1 for D (5 bases). V was trimmed by 4 bases and J by 1 base, leaving 13 bases between them. Germline CDR1 and CDR2: LNHDA and SQIVND (reference sequence). This CDR3 has 15 amino acids. The CDR3 coding sequence is TGTGCCAGTAGTAGCCGGGACCCAAATAACTATGGCTACACCTTC. Translating it yields CASSSRDPNNYGYTF.

There are many counts of this clonotype. V gene TRBV11-2 combines with J gene TRBJ2-1, with 7 nucleotides matching TRBD1. This CDR3 spans 12 amino acids. CDR1 SGHAT and CDR2 FQNNGV come from the germline V gene. V lost 5 bases and J lost 14; bases outside the gene matches: 9. CDR3 sequence: CASSHTGQEEFF. The CDR3 DNA is TGTGCCAGCAGCCACACAGGACAGGAGGAGTTCTTC.

This clonotype was found once. A clone one base away is much larger, so this may be a read error. The chain combines TRBV7-6 with TRBJ2-2; D remains unclear. In germline, CDR1 is SGHVS, CDR2 FNYEAQ. This CDR3 contains 15 residues. This CDR3 reads CSSSSTHTNTGELFF. The CDR3 nucleotides are TGTTCCAGCAGCTCCACCCATACAAACACCGGGGAGCTGTTTTTT. The variable domain in full, with the rest retrieved from reference TRBV7-6 and TRBJ2-2, is GAGVSQSPRYKVTKRGQDVALRCDPISGHVSLYWYRQALGQGPEFLTYFNYEAQQDKSGLPNDRFSAERPEGSISTLTIQRTEQRDSAMYRCSSSSTHTNTGELFFGEGSRLTVL.

This clonotype was detected many times. A junction boundary mismatches the germline segment, possibly from a read error. The V call is TRBV9, the J call TRBJ2-5, with D perhaps TRBD1 or TRBD2 (5 bases each). The CDR3 runs to 15 residues. Germline CDR1 reads SGDLS; CDR2 reads YYNGEE. DNA of the CDR3: TGTACCAGCAGCGTAGGAGGACAAACCCAAGAGACCCAGTACTTC. Translating it yields CTSSVGGQTQETQYF.

This clonotype was observed many times. The CDR3 here is CASSPQAGVETGELFF. CDR3 DNA sequence: TGTGCCAGCAGCCCTCAAGCGGGAGTGGAGACCGGGGAGCTGTTTTTT. The chain couples TRBV7-3 to TRBJ2-2; TRBD2 matches at 8 bases. Germline trimming cut 5 bases from V and 5 bases from J; bases unmatched to any gene: 10. CDR3 length equals 16 residues. From germline, CDR1 is SGHTA and CDR2 FQGTGA.

This clonotype has a count of ten or more. The V gene is TRBV5-1, the J gene TRBJ2-1; TRBD2 is a possible D gene (5 bases). The CDR3 has 13 residues. V lost 0 bases, J lost 4 bases, and 5 bases lay in between. Germline V CDR1 and CDR2: SGHRS, YFSETQ. Written as DNA, the CDR3 is TGCGCCAGCAGCTTGGTAGCGTACAATGAGCAGTTCTTC. Translation gives CASSLVAYNEQFF.

This chain uses TRBV19 with TRBJ1-1; TRBD1 matches at 7 bases. V shed 3 bases and J 2 bases; nucleotides not matched to a gene: 3. Per the germline V gene, CDR1 is LNHDA and CDR2 is SQIVND (reference sequence). The CDR3 loop spans 14 amino acids. CDR3 in DNA: TGTGCCAGTAGTATGGGACAGATAAACACTGAAGCTTTCTTT. Its translation: CASSMGQINTEAFF.

This clonotype was found many times. The J gene is TRBJ1-1, the V gene TRBV3-1; 7 positions agree with TRBD1. The V gene end was trimmed by 1 base and the J gene end by 4 bases; junction bases not matched to a gene: 6. CDR3 length: 15 amino acids. CDR1 and CDR2 from the germline V gene are LGHDT and YNNKEL (reference sequence). The CDR3 region is CASSQALQGRTEAFF. Written as DNA, the CDR3 is TGTGCCAGCAGCCAAGCCCTACAGGGGCGCACTGAAGCTTTCTTT.

This clonotype was counted ten times or more. This chain links TRBV20-1 with TRBJ2-3; D gene uncertain. Per the germline V gene, CDR1 is DFQATT and CDR2 is SNEGSKA (reference sequence). The ends were cut back, 2 bases at V and 5 bases at J, with 11 bases in the middle. This CDR3 has 13 residues. As DNA, the CDR3 is TGCAGTGCTAGATCCGACTCGGGAGATACGCAGTATTTT. It yields the protein CSARSDSGDTQYF.

The V gene is TRBV11-2, the J gene TRBJ2-1; 12 bases agree with TRBD2. The CDR3 is 19 residues long. With 4 bases clipped from V and 0 bases from J, the junction kept 10 bases outside the gene matches. The germline V gene encodes CDR1 SGHAT and CDR2 FQNNGV. The CDR3 region is CASSSFSLGLAGSYNEQFF. CDR3 coding DNA: TGTGCCAGCAGCTCCTTCTCGCTGGGACTAGCGGGCTCCTACAATGAGCAGTTCTTC.

Regarding this clonotype: Mismatch with germline at one junction end may stem from a read error. The V gene is TRBV19, the J gene TRBJ1-2, with D uncertain. Germline assignment: CDR1 LNHDA and CDR2 SQIVND (reference sequence). The CDR3 extends over 14 amino acids. The CDR3 DNA sequence: TGTACCAGTAGTATTAATGGCGCCAGCTATGGCTACACCTTC. Translated: CTSSINGASYGYTF.

This clonotype has at least ten counts. J is TRBJ2-1 and V is TRBV11-3; no firm D call. Germline V lookup: CDR1 SGHNT, CDR2 YENEEA. Trimming took off 5 bases at V and 0 bases at J, with 11 bases between the two ends. CDR3 size: 15 residues. CDR3 residues: CASSPRRGSYNEQFF. The CDR3 DNA reads as TGTGCCAGCAGCCCTCGGAGAGGCTCCTACAATGAGCAGTTCTTC.

Ten or more counts support this clonotype. The rearrangement joins TRBV4-1 to TRBJ2-7; TRBD2 agrees at 7 bases. Germline V gene data show CDR1 as MGHRA and CDR2 as YSYEKL. This CDR3 is built from 16 residues. Germline trimming cut 1 base from V and 4 bases from J; bases unmatched to any gene: 10. The CDR3 spells CASSQVSAGEEYEQYF. In DNA, the CDR3 is TGCGCCAGCAGCCAAGTATCTGCGGGAGAAGAATACGAGCAGTACTTC.

This clonotype was observed at least ten times. This chain connects TRBV12-3 or TRBV12-4 to TRBJ2-2, with a weak D call TRBD2 (6 bases). The V end lost 5 bases, the J end lost 6 bases, and 16 bases lay between the germline ends. The CDR3 totals 15 residues. The CDR3 loop reads CASSPPPPGAGELFF. CDR3 DNA sequence: TGTGCCAGCAGTCCACCCCCTCCGGGGGCCGGGGAGCTGTTTTTT.

This clonotype was detected ten times or more. The chain employs TRBV10-2 and TRBJ1-3; 8 bases fit TRBD1. V shed 8 bases and J 0 bases; nucleotides not matched to a gene: 6. There are 15 residues in the CDR3. CDR1 is WSHSY and CDR2 is SAAADI in the germline V gene. The CDR3 nucleotides are TGCGCCAGCTTCCCTGGGACAGGCTCTGGAAACACCATATATTTT. Translating gives CASFPGTGSGNTIYF.

About this clonotype itself: This may come from a read error, since a much larger clone is one base off. The J gene is TRBJ1-1, the V gene TRBV30, with 7 positions matching TRBD1. The CDR3 totals 13 residues. Germline CDR1 is GTSNPN and CDR2 is SVGIG (reference sequence). V lost 5 bases and J lost 6; bases outside the gene matches: 9. The CDR3 spells CAWGSQGESEAFF. CDR3 DNA sequence: TGTGCCTGGGGTTCCCAGGGGGAGTCTGAAGCTTTCTTT.

V usage is TRBV20-1 and J usage is TRBJ1-3; D might be TRBD1 (6 bases). Trimming took off 3 bases at V and 2 bases at J, with 14 bases between the two ends. Germline V CDR1 and CDR2: DFQATT, SNEGSKA (reference sequence). CDR3 size: 15 residues. The CDR3 coding sequence is TGCAGTGCTAGTACAGGGCTCTTAGCTGGAAACACCATATATTTT. Its protein product is CSASTGLLAGNTIYF.

This clonotype showed up just a few times. The chain carries TRBV15 and TRBJ2-1; D unresolved. This CDR3 is 13 amino acids long. CDR1 is LNHNV and CDR2 is YYDKDF in the germline V gene (reference sequence). Trimming removed 1 base from V and 8 bases from J, with 9 bases in between. CDR3 loop: CATSRGSLDEQFF. CDR3 coding DNA: TGTGCCACCAGCAGAGGGTCCCTGGATGAGCAGTTCTTC.

V gene TRBV3-1 combines with J gene TRBJ1-1; weak D call: TRBD1 (5 bases). The CDR3 has 14 residues. Looked up from germline, CDR1 is LGHDT and CDR2 is YNNKEL (reference sequence). Trimming pared 6 bases from V and 0 bases from J, leaving 11 bases between. In nucleotides, the CDR3 is TGTGCCAGCAGGAACAGGTTCATGAACACTGAAGCTTTCTTT. Translated, it gives CASRNRFMNTEAFF.

This clonotype has just one count. The chain uses TRBV11-2 and TRBJ2-7; 14 nucleotides agree with TRBD2. V was clipped by 1 base and J by 6 bases; unmatched bases: 2. The CDR3 has 15 residues. CDR1 SGHAT and CDR2 FQNNGV come from the germline V gene. CDR3 loop: CASSLGGLAGVEQYF. The CDR3 region has the DNA TGTGCCAGCAGCTTAGGGGGACTAGCGGGAGTCGAGCAGTACTTC.

This clonotype turned up a few times. A much bigger clone sits one base away, suggesting this may be a read error. The CDR3 loop reads CAWSVQPTEAFF. CDR3 coding DNA: TGTGCCTGGAGTGTACAGCCCACTGAAGCTTTCTTT. The chain combines TRBV30 with TRBJ1-1; D not certain. The ends were cut back, 0 bases at V and 4 bases at J, with 6 bases in the middle. The CDR3 consists of 12 residues. Germline V gives CDR1 GTSNPN, CDR2 SVGIG (reference sequence).

The sample holds many counts of this clonotype. J is TRBJ1-1 and V is TRBV19; D gene unclear. The V and J ends lost 3 bases and 0 bases respectively, with 11 bases between them. The CDR3 is 15 amino acids. The germline V gene has CDR1 LNHDA and CDR2 SQIVND (reference sequence). CDR3 sequence: CASSIDVGMNTEAFF. CDR3 nucleotides: TGTGCCAGTAGTATCGATGTGGGGATGAACACTGAAGCTTTCTTT.

The chain has TRBV28 and TRBJ2-6; a weak D match, TRBD1 (5 bases). The CDR3 runs to 15 residues. Between the trimmed V and J ends, which lost 6 bases and 4 bases, there was a span of 13 bases. Looked up from germline, CDR1 is MDHEN and CDR2 is SYDVKM. This CDR3 reads CASSQSRAGANVLTF. For the CDR3, the DNA is TGTGCCAGCAGCCAATCCAGGGCCGGGGCCAACGTCCTGACTTTC.

This clonotype has only a few counts. This rearrangement joins TRBV19 to TRBJ2-2, with 8 bases fitting TRBD1. The J segment lost 5 bases and the V segment lost 7 bases, leaving 6 bases of the junction unmatched. CDR3 length equals 14 residues. Germline CDR1 reads LNHDA; CDR2 reads SQIVND (reference sequence). CDR3 region: CASTRTGRTGELFF. CDR3 sequence (DNA): TGTGCCAGTACCAGGACAGGGCGGACCGGGGAGCTGTTTTTT.

The chain recombines TRBV27 with TRBJ1-5; D remains ambiguous. The V gene lost 1 base and the J gene lost 1 base, with 8 bases spanning the gap. Germline CDR1 is MNHEY and CDR2 is SMNVEV (reference sequence). This CDR3 has 15 residues. The CDR3 region has the DNA TGTGCCAGCAGTTTATACCGGGCCAGCAATCAGCCCCAGCATTTT. Translating gives CASSLYRASNQPQHF.

This clonotype was counted at least ten times. The rearrangement uses TRBV6-1 and TRBJ1-2, with a possible D match to TRBD1 (6 bases). The CDR3 totals 13 residues. Trimming left V 5 bases short and J 8 bases short, with 15 bases between. In germline, CDR1 is MNHNS, CDR2 SASEGT. CDR3 bases: TGTGCCAGCAGTACAGGGACGTTCAGCGGCTACACCTTC. It encodes CASSTGTFSGYTF.

This clonotype was seen a handful of times. This chain links TRBV6-1 with TRBJ2-1; possibly TRBD1 for D (6 bases). Germline-derived CDR1 and CDR2 are MNHNS and SASEGT. V shed 7 bases and J shed 1 base, with 8 bases lying between them. The CDR3 spans 13 residues. The CDR3 here is CASNRVSYNEQFF. CDR3 DNA: TGTGCCAGCAACAGGGTTTCCTACAATGAGCAGTTCTTC.

This clonotype came up many times. The chain recombines TRBV11-2 with TRBJ1-6; D might be TRBD1 (6 bases). Germline V gene data show CDR1 as SGHAT and CDR2 as FQNNGV. V dropped 3 bases and J dropped 7 bases, with 25 bases sitting between them. The CDR3 is made up of 19 amino acids. The CDR3 loop reads CASSLTSRGRGAINSPLHF. The CDR3 DNA reads TGTGCCAGCAGCTTGACCTCAAGGGGCAGGGGCGCCATCAATTCACCCCTCCACTTT.

V and J are TRBV5-4 and TRBJ1-2, with TRBD1 identical over 10 bases. Germline V lookup: CDR1 SGHNT, CDR2 YYREEE (reference sequence). With V trimmed by 4 bases and J by 4 bases, 13 bases remained unmatched. This CDR3 has 17 residues. Here the CDR3 reads CASSAWDRGFQGYGYTF. The CDR3 bases are TGTGCCAGCAGCGCCTGGGACAGGGGATTTCAGGGCTATGGCTACACCTTC.

This clonotype was found many times. The J gene is TRBJ1-2, the V gene TRBV5-8; no clear D. From germline, CDR1 is SGHTS and CDR2 YDEGEE. The V end was cut by 4 bases, the J end by 8 bases, with 12 bases between. This CDR3 is 12 amino acids long. In DNA form, the CDR3 reads TGTGCCAGCAGCCTTGGGATCGGAGGCTACACCTTC. It codes for CASSLGIGGYTF.

This clonotype was picked up a small number of times. The V call is TRBV6-5, the J call TRBJ2-7, with D maybe TRBD1 (5 bases). Trimming took 0 bases from V and 1 from J, leaving 13 bases between them. Germline CDR1 reads MNHEY; CDR2 reads SVGAGI. This CDR3 spans 16 amino acids. The CDR3 bases are TGTGCCAGCAGTTACTCGAGGCAGGGTTTATCCTACGAGCAGTACTTC. Translation: CASSYSRQGLSYEQYF.